A selection of T cell receptor beta chains follows, all from one sample in a study of cytomegalovirus exposure and HLA in healthy donors. Using immunoSEQ multiplex PCR, the repertoire was profiled, and TCRdb retains in-frame clones only, with some absent. In the table there are around 170,000 clones, around 85% of which are singletons. Material for sequencing was PBMCs. The origin of the receptors is a man aged 35-49 years in good health and CMV-seropositive. Each CDR3 is given with its conserved first and last residue. The order of the fields is J gene, V gene, CDR3 protein.

J gene: TRBJ2-7; V gene: TRBV11-2; CDR3 protein: CASSLRGGLTYEQYF
J gene: TRBJ2-7; V gene: TRBV19; CDR3 protein: CASSETSGGPYEQYF
J gene: TRBJ1-2; V gene: TRBV29-1; CDR3 protein: CSVAGRAKYGYTF
J gene: TRBJ2-7; V gene: TRBV6-1; CDR3 protein: CASSGTAFYEQYF
J gene: TRBJ1-1; V gene: TRBV10-2; CDR3 protein: CATLTGGTEAFF
J gene: TRBJ1-1; V gene: TRBV2; CDR3 protein: CASSVQGEAFF
J gene: TRBJ2-7; V gene: TRBV5-6; CDR3 protein: CASSLGGDYEQYF
J gene: TRBJ2-4; V gene: TRBV28; CDR3 protein: CASSLGLQGRNIQYF
J gene: TRBJ2-7; V gene: TRBV7-3; CDR3 protein: CASSLKAGTGAEQYF
J gene: TRBJ2-1; V gene: TRBV6-5; CDR3 protein: CASSWRGASSYNEQFF
J gene: TRBJ2-3; V gene: TRBV7-3; CDR3 protein: CASSPSRSTDTQYF
J gene: TRBJ2-5; V gene: TRBV25-1; CDR3 protein: CASSEGVRDIETQYF
J gene: TRBJ1-2; V gene: TRBV30; CDR3 protein: CAWSPGGRNYGYTF
J gene: TRBJ1-3; V gene: TRBV12-5; CDR3 protein: CASGQGQSSGNTIYF
J gene: TRBJ2-7; V gene: TRBV7-3; CDR3 protein: CASSLGTGGNYEQYF
J gene: TRBJ2-1; V gene: TRBV7-2; CDR3 protein: CASRLSSGGPEKQFF
J gene: TRBJ1-3; V gene: TRBV5-1; CDR3 protein: CASSLSGSSSGNTIYF